The clone carrying this T cell receptor beta chain was observed a few times. Antigen unknown. The data derive from a study of response to subunit inactivated influenza vaccine. MiXCR, applied by TCRdb to the RT-PCR reads, yields one record per CDR3 protein. This repertoire shows 150,000 to 200,000 distinct CDR3 sequences, approximately 12% found once; its top ten account for over 25%. Findings and caveats of the study: It was suggested by the authors that few new T cells are recruited by each seasonal influenza vaccination.

The CDR3 has 14 residues. Trimming left V 2 bases short and J 5 bases short, with 12 bases between. These sequences were also reported in another study, on T cells expressing NK-cell markers. That source notes: Scientists made TCR beta cDNA using 5'RACE template switching with UMIs. Sorted T-cell subsets CD3+CD56+NKG2C+, CD3+CD56+NKG2C- and CD3+CD56-NKG2C+ were TCR beta-sequenced. Nothing established the HCMV specificity of expanded NKG2C+ T cell clones.

J is TRBJ1-2 and V is TRBV12-3 or TRBV12-4; no clear D. Here the sequenced sample was CD8+ T cells sorted from PBMCs, taken roughly 13 days after vaccination. The origin of this receptor is a man aged 45-60 years who received an inactivated influenza vaccine. Here the CDR3 reads CASSLLADTYGYTF. The CDR3 DNA follows: TGTGCCAGCAGTTTATTGGCAGACACTTATGGCTACACCTTC.